These T cell receptor beta chains were read from a single sample in a study of human T cells and chemical hapten exposure. MiXCR was run by TCRdb on the RACE reads, yielding one entry per CDR3 protein. The sample records around 340,000 distinct CDR3 sequences, approximately 6.3% being singletons. Source: whole blood, taken in connection with sensitization to the hapten diphenylcyclopropenone (DPC). The receptor set was obtained from a woman between 18 and 29 years old with alopecia areata. Some clones in this sample may be carry-over from other donors' samples. The CDR3 runs from the conserved cysteine through the conserved F or W. D genes are given only for firm matches. Where a row states a size, it is once, few, many or the class of an expanded clone; other rows omit it.

abundance	v_gene	j_gene	d_gene	CDR3nt	CDR3aa
NA	TRBV24-1	TRBJ2-3	NA	TGTGCCACCAGTGATGCCGGCAGCACAGATACGCAGTATTTT	CATSDAGSTDTQYF
many	TRBV7-8	TRBJ2-7	NA	TGTGCCAGCAGCCCCCGTAGGACCCGCGGCTACGAGCAGTACTTC	CASSPRRTRGYEQYF
few	TRBV20-1	TRBJ2-7	TRBD2	TGCAGTGCGGCTCTAGGCTGGCGGGGGGACTACGAGCAGTACTTC	CSAALGWRGDYEQYF
few	TRBV4-2	TRBJ2-3	NA	TGTGCCAGCAGCCAAGCCCCCGGAGCTGGGCGCACAGATACGCAGTATTTT	CASSQAPGAGRTDTQYF
few	TRBV6-5	TRBJ1-6	NA	TGTGCCAGCAGCTCGACTCCGGTTAGCTCCTATAATTCACCCCTCCACTTT	CASSSTPVSSYNSPLHF
NA	TRBV9	TRBJ1-6	TRBD1	TGTGCCAGCAGCCCAACAGGGGACGAGAATTCACCCCTCCACTTT	CASSPTGDENSPLHF
many	TRBV4-3	TRBJ2-3	NA	TGCGCCAGCAGCCAAGATAGGTCGAACAGGGTATTGGATACGCAGTATTTT	CASSQDRSNRVLDTQYF
NA	TRBV10-3	TRBJ2-3	NA	TGTGCCACCGGAACAGATACGCAGTATTTT	CATGTDTQYF
few	TRBV7-3	TRBJ1-1	NA	TGTGCCAGCAGCCACGGACTTGGGGAAGCTTTCTTT	CASSHGLGEAFF
many	TRBV20-1	TRBJ2-3	TRBD2	TGCAGTGCTAGAGAACTAGCGGGGGGTCCTTATACGCAGTATTTT	CSARELAGGPYTQYF
few	TRBV20-1	TRBJ1-2	NA	TGCAGTGCTAGTAGAGGGGAATTTGGCTACACCTTC	CSASRGEFGYTF
few	TRBV20-1	TRBJ2-1	TRBD2	TGCAGTGCTAGAGGACTGGGGGGAGGGTCCTACAATGAGCAGTTCTTC	CSARGLGGGSYNEQFF
many	TRBV20-1	TRBJ1-5	TRBD1	TGCAGTGCTAGTTGGGACAGGGAAAATCAGCCCCAGCATTTT	CSASWDRENQPQHF
many	TRBV3-1	TRBJ2-1	TRBD2	TGTGCCAGCAGCCGGCTAGCGGGGGGGCAGAGTGAGCAGTTCTTC	CASSRLAGGQSEQFF
few	TRBV29-1	TRBJ2-1	NA	TGCAGCGTTGAAGATCAGGTAGGGGATGAGCAGTTCTTC	CSVEDQVGDEQFF
few	TRBV6-2/TRBV6-3	TRBJ2-1	TRBD1	TGTGCCAGCAGTCTTACGGGACAGAATTACAATGAGCAGTTCTTC	CASSLTGQNYNEQFF
few	TRBV4-3	TRBJ2-3	TRBD2	TGCGCCAGCAGCCAAGTAACGGCGGGAGTTAGCACAGATACGCAGTATTTT	CASSQVTAGVSTDTQYF
many	TRBV20-1	TRBJ1-4	TRBD1	TGCAGTGCATGGCAGGGGGCGAGTAATGAAAAACTGTTTTTT	CSAWQGASNEKLFF
few	TRBV20-1	TRBJ1-1	NA	TGCAGTGCTATCGGGGAGGGTTTGTTCGCTGAAGCTTTCTTT	CSAIGEGLFAEAFF
NA	TRBV20-1	TRBJ2-5	NA	TGCAGATCGGGACCACCCCAAGAGACCCAGTACTTC	CRSGPPQETQYF
few	TRBV18	TRBJ1-2	NA	TGTGCCAGCTCACCAACGGGCCAGGCCATCTATGGCTACACCTTC	CASSPTGQAIYGYTF
many	TRBV7-9	TRBJ2-7	NA	TGTGCCAGCAGCCCAGTTTACAGCTCCTACGAGCAGTACTTC	CASSPVYSSYEQYF
NA	TRBV4-1	TRBJ1-1	NA	TGCGCCAGCAAAACGGGGACTGAAGCTTTCTTT	CASKTGTEAFF
NA	TRBV6-5	TRBJ1-3	NA	TGTGCCAGCAGTTACGGCCGTGCGGTCTCATCTCAAGTAAGCTCTGGAAACACCATATATTTT	CASSYGRAVSSQVSSGNTIYF
NA	TRBV7-7	TRBJ2-7	NA	TGTGCTAGCAGCTTAGAAGTCGGTCAGGGGTACGAGCAGTACTTC	CASSLEVGQGYEQYF
many	TRBV7-9	TRBJ2-1	NA	TGTGCCAGCATCCCCGGCCTAACGGGGGGCCTGAATGAGCAGTTCTTC	CASIPGLTGGLNEQFF
few	TRBV21-1	TRBJ2-3	NA	TGTGCCAGCAGGGGAAGGGGGGTAATCGCAGATACGCAGTATTTT	CASRGRGVIADTQYF
NA	TRBV4-1	TRBJ2-1	TRBD2	TGCGCCAGCAGTGTGGGTTATGCGGGGGGCCGGAGCTCCTACAATGAGCAGTTCTTC	CASSVGYAGGRSSYNEQFF
NA	TRBV2	TRBJ1-6	NA	TGTGCCAGCAGTAACCGACAGGTTCCCTCTTCACCCCTCCACTTT	CASSNRQVPSSPLHF
many	TRBV27	TRBJ1-2	NA	TGTGCCAGCAGTTCAGTGTTCGCAGTAGTCCACGGACGGTCCGACTATGGCTACACCTTC	CASSSVFAVVHGRSDYGYTF
NA	TRBV9	TRBJ1-3	NA	TGTGCCAGCAGCGTAGATCCCCGAGACACCATATATTTT	CASSVDPRDTIYF
NA	TRBV4-3	TRBJ1-6	NA	TGCGCCAGCAGTCTACCGCGGCCGTTGAGCTCCTATAATTCACCCCTCCACTTT	CASSLPRPLSSYNSPLHF
many	TRBV11-1	TRBJ2-5	NA	TGTGCCAGCAGCCTGAGGGGGGTGACCCAGTACTTC	CASSLRGVTQYF
NA	TRBV9	TRBJ2-2	TRBD2	TGTGCCAGCAGCAAGACTAGCGGGGGGACCGGGGAGCTGTTTTTT	CASSKTSGGTGELFF
NA	TRBV18	TRBJ1-1	NA	TGTGCCAGCTCACCACTCCACAGGGAGGGCACTGAAGCTTTCTTT	CASSPLHREGTEAFF
NA	TRBV7-2	TRBJ2-3	NA	TGTGCCAGCAGCTTAGCAGGGTCAGGCACAGATACGCAGTATTTT	CASSLAGSGTDTQYF
many	TRBV4-2	TRBJ1-1	TRBD1	TGTGCCAGCAGCAAAGAGATGCACAGGGGAGCTTTCTTT	CASSKEMHRGAFF
few	TRBV2	TRBJ1-1	TRBD1	TGTGCCAGCAGTTTACAGGGGAGAAGGGCTGAAGCTTTCTTT	CASSLQGRRAEAFF
many	TRBV12-3/TRBV12-4	TRBJ2-7	NA	TGTGCCAGCACCCGTGGGACATCTGGCGAGCAGTACTTC	CASTRGTSGEQYF
few	TRBV5-6	TRBJ1-6	NA	TGTGCCAGCAGCTCCGCGAGAGGTAGCTCCTATAATTCACCCCTCCACTTT	CASSSARGSSYNSPLHF
few	TRBV7-2	TRBJ2-3	NA	TGTGCCGGAACACGTTTACCCACAGATACGCAGTATTTT	CAGTRLPTDTQYF
many	TRBV20-1	TRBJ2-7	TRBD1	TGCAGTGCTGCCCCCGGGACAGCGTCCTACGAGCAGTACTTC	CSAAPGTASYEQYF
many	TRBV3-1	TRBJ2-7	NA	TGTGCCAGCAGCTCCCGGACTATGTTGAACGAGCAGTACTTC	CASSSRTMLNEQYF
few	TRBV6-6	TRBJ2-1	NA	TGTGCCAGCACTAGGGACAATGAGCAGTTCTTC	CASTRDNEQFF
many	TRBV2	TRBJ2-5	TRBD1	TGTGCCAGCGGGAGGGACAGGGAAGAGACCCAGTACTTC	CASGRDREETQYF
few	TRBV7-3	TRBJ2-2	TRBD2	TGTGCCAGCAGCTTAGCGGGGGGATCAGCCGGGGAGCTGTTTTTT	CASSLAGGSAGELFF
NA	TRBV18	TRBJ1-1	NA	TGTGCCAGCTCACCAAGAGGCGCGAACACTGAAGCTTTCTTT	CASSPRGANTEAFF
NA	TRBV6-5	TRBJ2-2	TRBD2	TGTGCCACCTCGCGGACTAGCGGGGTGAACACCGGGGAGCTGTTTTTT	CATSRTSGVNTGELFF
NA	TRBV11-1	TRBJ2-1	NA	TGTGCCAGCAGCTTATTTGGGGGGCGTGAGCAGTTCTTC	CASSLFGGREQFF
few	TRBV10-3	TRBJ2-7	NA	TGTGCCATCAGTGCGGCAGACTTCTACGAGCAGTACTTC	CAISAADFYEQYF
many	TRBV2	TRBJ1-1	NA	TGTGCCAGCCAGGGGCAAATGAACACTGAAGCTTTCTTT	CASQGQMNTEAFF
few	TRBV20-1	TRBJ1-6	TRBD1	TGCAGTGCCAAGGACAGGGTGAATTCACCCCTCCACTTT	CSAKDRVNSPLHF
few	TRBV20-1	TRBJ2-1	NA	TGCAGGGGAAAGGGGGGCAATGAGCAGTTCTTC	CRGKGGNEQFF
NA	TRBV27	TRBJ1-2	TRBD1	TGTGCCAGCGGAAAAACAGGGGAAGTCTTCTACACCTTC	CASGKTGEVFYTF
NA	TRBV6-6	TRBJ2-7	NA	TGTGCCAGCACCTTACACGGACAGGGAGGGTACGAGCAGTACTTC	CASTLHGQGGYEQYF
few	TRBV6-1	TRBJ2-7	NA	TGTGCCAGCAGTGAAGCAGGGGCAGGGGGAGGCTACGAGCAGTACTTC	CASSEAGAGGGYEQYF
many	TRBV7-9	TRBJ1-2	TRBD1	TGTGCCAGCAGCCCCCAGACAGGGGATAGAGCTAACTATGGCTACACCTTC	CASSPQTGDRANYGYTF
few	TRBV5-5	TRBJ1-2	NA	TGTGCCAGCAGCTTGGGAATGCAGCCAAACTATGGCTACACCTTC	CASSLGMQPNYGYTF
many	TRBV2	TRBJ1-5	NA	TGTGCCAGCAGTGATGAAGGGAGCCAGCCCCAGCATTTT	CASSDEGSQPQHF
few	TRBV12-3/TRBV12-4	TRBJ2-3	NA	TGTGCCAGCAGTTTTATGGCCGCCTCAGATACGCAGTATTTT	CASSFMAASDTQYF